The next 19 T cell receptor beta chains were all read from a single sample in a study of blood T cells in healthy people across ages. A J-beta primer mix and a sample-barcoded 5' primer were used in a second PCR of about 7 to 12 cycles. TCRdb itself ran the 5' RACE reads through MiXCR, one entry per CDR3 protein. The repertoire holds about 1.4 million distinct CDR3 sequences, with around 55% as singletons. The sequenced material came from blood. These receptors all come from a man aged 18-30 years in good health.

The chain couples TRBV12-3 or TRBV12-4 to TRBJ2-7, with D possibly TRBD1 on 6 matching bases. CDR3 length equals 15 residues. Between the trimmed V and J ends, which lost 2 bases and 1 base, there was a span of 12 bases. CDR3 in DNA: TGTGCCAGCAGTTTATATGGGGGCGCGTCCTACGAGCAGTACTTC. Protein sequence: CASSLYGGASYEQYF.

As for this clonotype: This could be a read error, since a much larger clone is one nucleotide away. V usage is TRBV7-9 and J usage is TRBJ2-7; D is uncertain. V was clipped by 2 bases and J by 7 bases, with 18 bases between them. Germline CDR1 and CDR2: SEHNR and FQNEAQ (reference sequence). This CDR3 has 15 amino acids. CDR3 nucleotide sequence: TGTGCCAGCAGCTTAATAGCAACCCTAAGAGAAGAGCAGTACTTC. Its protein product is CASSLIATLREEQYF. The full variable domain, rest sourced from reference TRBV7-9 and TRBJ2-7, is DTGVSQNPRHKITKRGQNVTFRCDPISEHNRLYWYRQTLGQGPEFLTYFQNEAQLEKSRLLSDRFSAERPKGSFSTLEIQRTEQGDSAMYLCASSLIATLREEQYFGPGTRLTVT.

This chain joins TRBV24-1 and TRBJ2-5, with D unresolved. The CDR3 has 14 amino acids. Between the trimmed V and J ends, which lost 0 bases and 5 bases, there was a span of 9 bases. From germline, CDR1 is KGHDR and CDR2 SFDVKD. This CDR3 reads CATSDLEVPETQYF. CDR3 bases: TGTGCCACCAGTGATTTGGAGGTACCGGAGACCCAGTACTTC.

This clonotype was recorded once. J is TRBJ1-5 and V is TRBV5-6; no reliable D call. Per the germline V gene, CDR1 is SGHDT and CDR2 is YYEEEE. This CDR3 region has 12 residues. V was trimmed by 0 bases and J by 9 bases, leaving 7 bases between them. CDR3 in DNA: TGTGCCAGCAGCTTGGCCGTAGGGCCCCAGCATTTT. Amino acid sequence: CASSLAVGPQHF.

The chain is built from TRBV12-3 or TRBV12-4 and TRBJ2-2; the D is unclear. The CDR3 has 15 amino acids. Trimming took off 7 bases at V and 1 base at J, with 13 bases between the two ends. DNA of the CDR3: TGTGCCAGCATAGGCGGTGGCCTGAACACCGGGGAGCTGTTTTTT. This gives the protein CASIGGGLNTGELFF.

The rearrangement links TRBV28 to TRBJ2-7; D is undetermined. V dropped 7 bases and J dropped 4 bases, with 11 bases sitting between them. This CDR3 is 12 amino acids long. CDR1 is MDHEN, CDR2 SYDVKM, per germline. CDR3 sequence (DNA): TGTGCCAGCACTACGGGTGGATACGAGCAGTACTTC. Protein product: CASTTGGYEQYF.

The V call is TRBV20-1, the J call TRBJ2-7; D tentatively reads TRBD1 or TRBD2 (7 bases each). The J call may be in error: the DNA end matches TRBJ2-5 better. The V gene's germline CDR1 is DFQATT and CDR2 SNEGSKA (reference sequence). This CDR3 contains 15 residues. CDR3 protein: CSARDNRGGRETQYF. The CDR3 bases are TGCAGTGCTAGAGACAACAGGGGAGGGAGAGAGACCCAGTACTTC.

The V and J genes are TRBV27 and TRBJ2-1, with D perhaps TRBD2 (5 bases). Per the germline V gene, CDR1 is MNHEY and CDR2 is SMNVEV (reference sequence). The CDR3 covers 14 residues. V was trimmed by 8 bases and J by 5 bases, leaving 16 bases between them. The CDR3, as DNA: TGTGCCAGCCGAGCCGGAGGAGCAAACAATGAGCAGTTCTTC. It translates to CASRAGGANNEQFF.

V and J are TRBV7-9 and TRBJ2-3; D is unresolved. The V gene lost 9 bases and the J gene lost 2 bases, with 15 bases spanning the gap. In germline, CDR1 is SEHNR, CDR2 FQNEAQ (reference sequence). This CDR3 is 14 amino acids long. The CDR3 reads CASRPAENTDTQYF. The CDR3 DNA reads TGTGCCAGTCGACCGGCAGAAAACACAGATACGCAGTATTTT. The whole variable domain, remainder taken from reference TRBV7-9 and TRBJ2-3, is DTGVSQNPRHKITKRGQNVTFRCDPISEHNRLYWYRQTLGQGPEFLTYFQNEAQLEKSRLLSDRFSAERPKGSFSTLEIQRTEQGDSAMYLCASRPAENTDTQYFGPGTRLTVL.

Worth noting for this clonotype: The junction and the germline gene differ at one end; a read error may be behind it. The V call is TRBV7-9, the J call TRBJ2-1; D may be TRBD1 (5 bases). The length of the CDR3 is 15 residues. The germline V gene encodes CDR1 SEHNR and CDR2 FQNEAQ (reference sequence). The CDR3 nucleotides are TGTGCCAGAAGCTTAGGGGATAACTTCACCAATGAGCAGTTCTTC. As protein: CARSLGDNFTNEQFF.

This clonotype appeared a few times. The chain joins TRBV2 to TRBJ2-7, with D unclear. Germline values: CDR1 SNHLY, CDR2 FYNNEI. Trimming pared 3 bases from V and 1 base from J, leaving 4 bases between. This CDR3 spans 12 amino acids. The CDR3 nucleotides read TGTGCCAGCAGTGAGCAGTCCTACGAGCAGTACTTC. Amino acids: CASSEQSYEQYF.

This chain connects TRBV6-5 to TRBJ2-3; TRBD2 aligns across 12 bases. V lost 6 bases to trimming and J lost 5 bases; unmatched junction nucleotides: 6. From germline, CDR1 is MNHEY and CDR2 SVGAGI. The length of the CDR3 is 15 residues. The CDR3 is CASRRTSGDRDTQYF. The CDR3 DNA reads as TGTGCCAGCAGGAGGACTAGCGGGGACCGAGATACGCAGTATTTT.

V usage is TRBV20-1 and J usage is TRBJ1-5; the match to TRBD1 covers 7 bases. The V gene end was trimmed by 4 bases and the J gene end by 5 bases; junction bases not matched to a gene: 5. Germline lookup yields CDR1 DFQATT and CDR2 SNEGSKA (reference sequence). CDR3 size: 13 residues. CDR3 loop: CSATDRAYQPQHF. The CDR3 DNA sequence: TGCAGTGCTACTGACAGGGCGTATCAGCCCCAGCATTTT.

This clonotype was counted a few times. The chain is built from TRBV29-1 and TRBJ2-3; D unclear. Per germline, CDR1 SQVTM and CDR2 ANQGSEA. Trimming removed 8 bases at V and 1 base at J, with 13 bases between. This CDR3 is 13 amino acids long. The CDR3: CSIRLRGTDTQYF. The CDR3 nucleotides are TGCAGCATTCGATTGCGCGGCACAGATACGCAGTATTTT.

The chain recombines TRBV3-1 with TRBJ2-1, with 8 bases aligning to TRBD1. The trim removed 4 bases at V and 2 bases at J, leaving 7 bases unmatched. Germline V gene lookup returns CDR1 LGHDT and CDR2 YNNKEL (reference sequence). This CDR3 has 16 residues. CDR3 in DNA: TGTGCCAGCAGCCCACCGGGACAGGACACCTACAATGAGCAGTTCTTC. It yields the protein CASSPPGQDTYNEQFF.

This rearrangement joins TRBV20-1 to TRBJ1-3; TRBD1 matches at 7 bases. Unmatched junction bases numbered 2, after V lost 6 bases and J lost 3 bases. The CDR3 contains 12 residues. The germline gives CDR1 DFQATT, CDR2 SNEGSKA (reference sequence). CDR3 nucleotide sequence: TGCAGTGCCGGGGACAGTGGAAACACCATATATTTT. This sequence encodes CSAGDSGNTIYF.

The chain joins TRBV5-1 to TRBJ2-1; TRBD1 might be the D (6 bases). Trimming took 1 base from V and 5 from J, leaving 13 bases between them. Germline V gives CDR1 SGHRS, CDR2 YFSETQ. There are 15 residues in the CDR3. CDR3 nucleotides: TGCGCCAGCAGCTTGCACCAGGGGTTGGACAATGAGCAGTTCTTC. This sequence encodes CASSLHQGLDNEQFF. Looking up the rest from reference TRBV5-1 and TRBJ2-1 gives the full variable domain: KAGVTQTPRYLIKTRGQQVTLSCSPISGHRSVSWYQQTPGQGLQFLFEYFSETQRNKGNFPGRFSGRQFSNSRSEMNVSTLELGDSALYLCASSLHQGLDNEQFFGPGTRLTVL.

V and J are TRBV7-6 and TRBJ2-1, with D unclear. The J call is in doubt because the DNA end fits TRBJ2-7 better. This CDR3 contains 14 residues. From germline, CDR1 is SGHVS and CDR2 FNYEAQ. CDR3 coding DNA: TGTGCCAGCAGCTTAGTGGCTGCCTACAATGAGCAGTACTTC. Translating gives CASSLVAAYNEQYF.

This rearrangement joins TRBV20-1 to TRBJ2-3; 7 nucleotides align to TRBD2. Germline-derived CDR1 and CDR2 are DFQATT and SNEGSKA (reference sequence). J gave up 0 bases and V 3 bases, and 6 bases lay outside the gene matches. The CDR3 spans 15 residues. The CDR3 DNA reads as TGCAGTGCTAGTCGTGCGGGAGAGAGCACAGATACGCAGTATTTT. It yields the protein CSASRAGESTDTQYF.